The present entry profiles one T cell receptor beta chain with its context. Antigen specificity is unknown. With 60 Vbeta and 13 Jbeta primers, the PCR was carried out. Profiling relied on immunoSEQ multiplex PCR, and the TCRdb table lists in-frame clones only, not all of them. The repertoire has fewer than 200,000 clones, roughly 85% of them found once; the top ten carry around 0.69%. This sample stems from a study of cytomegalovirus exposure and HLA in healthy donors. Study details: Unique TCRs from HLA-typed donors, 70 million to 100 million of them, were held in an early data release. General study points: Among the sequence variants, a highly shared cluster was likely an artifact of sequencing. There were some public TCRs occurring in many donors, but most TCR sequences were rare. Across HLA loci, a later analysis found differing TCR association rates, with DRB1 most and HLA-C fewest.

What was sequenced was PBMCs. This sequence was found in a woman aged 40 to 50 in good health and CMV-seronegative.

The CDR3 protein is CASSETGLVYNEQFF. CDR3 nucleotides: TGTGCCAGCAGTGAAACTGGACTAGTTTACAATGAGCAGTTCTTC. The chain links TRBV2 to TRBJ2-1; TRBD2 matches 7 bases. This CDR3 is 15 amino acids long. In germline, CDR1 is SNHLY, CDR2 FYNNEI. After removal of 2 bases from V and 4 bases from J, the junction contained 5 bases not matched to a gene.